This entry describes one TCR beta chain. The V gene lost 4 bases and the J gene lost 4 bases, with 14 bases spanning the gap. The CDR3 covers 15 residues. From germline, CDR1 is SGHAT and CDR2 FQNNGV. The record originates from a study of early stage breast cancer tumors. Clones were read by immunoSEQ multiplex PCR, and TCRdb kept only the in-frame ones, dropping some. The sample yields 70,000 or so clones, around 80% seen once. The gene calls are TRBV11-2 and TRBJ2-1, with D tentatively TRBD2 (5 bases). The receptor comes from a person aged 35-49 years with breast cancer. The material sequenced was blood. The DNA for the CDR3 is TGTGCCAGCAGCTCCGGACTCGACCAGTACAATGAGCAGTTCTTC. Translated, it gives CASSSGLDQYNEQFF.